The clone carrying this TCR beta chain has ten or more counts. This record comes from a study of Graves' ophthalmopathy and Graves' hyperthyroidism. From RNA, the CDR3 regions of TCR beta chains were amplified and sequenced. The first round was an RT-PCR with HTBI primers, and the second round was a multiplex PCR. TCRdb used MiXCR to reprocess the multiplex PCR reads, holding one entry per CDR3 protein. The data hold more than 550,000 distinct CDR3 sequences, with about 40% observed a single time. The length of the CDR3 is 15 residues. Trimming removed 5 bases at V and 5 bases at J, with 18 bases between. Germline V CDR1 and CDR2: MNHEY, SVGAGI.

This sequence originates from an adult man with Graves' ophthalmopathy. The J gene is TRBJ2-5, the V gene TRBV6-5, with no clear D. Sequenced: peripheral blood. CDR3 in amino acids: CASSRPGPEMETQYF. DNA for the CDR3: TGTGCCAGCAGTCGCCCCGGACCCGAGATGGAGACCCAGTACTTC.